Included here is one T cell receptor beta chain sequence, with context. The entry originates in a study of blood T cell repertoires in COVID-19. Looking at the study overall: Both acute and convalescent COVID-19 samples were obtained from the United States, Italy and Spain. Sources were T cells, B-cell-depleted T cells, or PBMCs; the material itself was cDNA or gDNA.

Sequenced by immunoSEQ multiplex PCR; TCRdb stores in-frame clones only, minus some. This sample carries under 150,000 clones, around 90% of them seen once, and the ten largest clones take about 4.8%. The CDR3 totals 16 residues. V lost 4 bases and J lost 2; bases outside the gene matches: 7. The V gene's germline CDR1 is MDHEN and CDR2 SYDVKM. The V call is TRBV28, the J call TRBJ2-2; 7 bases align to TRBD1. The TCR comes from a woman between 50 and 59 years old with acute or convalescent COVID-19. The sample consisted of peripheral blood. CDR3 DNA: TGTGCCAGCAGTTCCACAGGGGTCCTTAACACCGGGGAGCTGTTTTTT. Protein: CASSSTGVLNTGELFF.